Listed below are T cell receptor beta chains from one sample, sequenced in a study of cytomegalovirus exposure and HLA in healthy donors. TCRdb's copy holds only in-frame clones and misses some; the assay was immunoSEQ multiplex PCR. Of 100,000 to 150,000 clones listed, about nine tenths are singletons. The material sequenced was PBMCs. The receptors stem from a man aged 25 to 40 in good health and CMV-seronegative. The CDR3 runs from the conserved cysteine through the conserved F or W. Fields, in order: J gene, V gene, D gene, clone size, CDR3 protein, CDR3 DNA. A D gene is named only where the DNA matches it firmly. A row's size may be missing; if present it is once, few, many or a size class.

TRBJ2-1 | TRBV9 | - | once | CASSVGGRGAYNEQFF | TGTGCCAGCAGCGTAGGCGGGCGGGGCGCCTACAATGAGCAGTTCTTC
TRBJ2-1 | TRBV4-3 | - | - | CASSQSPTLSQFF | TGCGCCAGCAGCCAATCCCCGACTCTTTCGCAGTTCTTC
TRBJ1-4 | TRBV2 | - | - | CASSETQGFNEKLFF | TGTGCCAGCAGTGAAACCCAGGGCTTTAATGAAAAACTGTTTTTT
TRBJ2-7 | TRBV27 | - | - | CASSLHQDPSYEQYF | TGTGCCAGCAGTTTACATCAGGATCCCTCCTACGAGCAGTACTTC
TRBJ2-2 | TRBV7-3 | TRBD1 | - | CASSRGTGIPGELFF | TGTGCCAGCAGCCGTGGGACAGGGATCCCCGGGGAGCTGTTTTTT
TRBJ1-2 | TRBV6-5 | TRBD1 | once | CASSYGTVYGYTF | TGTGCCAGCAGTTACGGGACAGTCTATGGCTACACCTTC
TRBJ1-6 | TRBV7-2 | - | - | CASSISGSPLHF | TGTGCCAGCAGCATTTCGGGTTCACCCCTCCACTTT
TRBJ1-5 | TRBV2 | - | few | CASTGDSNQPQHF | TGTGCCAGCACAGGGGATAGCAATCAGCCCCAGCATTTT
TRBJ1-6 | TRBV7-9 | - | - | CASSFQNSPLHF | TGTGCCAGCAGCTTTCAGAATTCACCCCTCCACTTT
TRBJ2-5 | TRBV11-3 | TRBD1 | - | CASSSGQGLLGETQYF | TGTGCCAGCAGCTCGGGACAGGGGCTGCTTGGCGAGACCCAGTACTTC
TRBJ2-7 | TRBV5-4 | - | - | CASSLFNRNSYEQYF | TGTGCCAGCAGCTTGTTCAACAGAAACTCCTACGAGCAGTACTTC
TRBJ1-6 | TRBV4-3 | - | - | CASSQGHAAGAGSPLHF | TGCGCCAGCAGCCAGGGCCACGCGGCGGGGGCTGGCTCACCCCTCCACTTT
TRBJ1-1 | TRBV4-2 | TRBD1 | - | CASSHGQGIMNTEAFF | TGTGCCAGCAGCCACGGACAGGGTATCATGAACACTGAAGCTTTCTTT
TRBJ2-2 | TRBV5-6 | - | - | CASSTNRFSGELFF | TGTGCCAGCAGCACAAACAGGTTCTCCGGGGAGCTGTTTTTT
TRBJ2-2 | TRBV4-1 | - | - | CASSQGTVNTGELFF | TGCGCCAGCAGCCAAGGGACAGTGAACACCGGGGAGCTGTTTTTT
TRBJ1-1 | TRBV5-8 | - | - | CASSWGGTQMNTEAFF | TGTGCCAGCAGCTGGGGGGGGACACAAATGAACACTGAAGCTTTCTTT
TRBJ2-1 | TRBV19 | TRBD1 | - | CASRWTGGNEQFF | TGTGCCAGTAGATGGACAGGGGGCAATGAGCAGTTCTTC
TRBJ2-6 | TRBV7-2 | - | once | CASSPLAGANVLTF | TGTGCCAGCAGCCCCCTAGCCGGGGCCAACGTCCTGACTTTC
TRBJ2-1 | TRBV11-2 | - | - | CASSLLDRSEQFF | TGTGCCAGCAGCTTATTAGACAGAAGTGAGCAGTTCTTC
TRBJ1-5 | TRBV6-5 | - | - | CASNEGGSNQPQHF | TGTGCCAGCAATGAGGGTGGAAGCAATCAGCCCCAGCATTTT
TRBJ1-5 | TRBV28 | - | - | CASSIATGSNQPQHF | TGTGCCAGCAGCATTGCTACAGGGTCCAATCAGCCCCAGCATTTT
TRBJ1-1 | TRBV6-5 | TRBD1 | few | CASTRQGITEAFF | TGTGCCAGCACCAGACAGGGAATCACTGAAGCTTTCTTT
TRBJ1-4 | TRBV7-9 | TRBD1 | once | CASSSGDRGGEKLFF | TGTGCCAGCAGCTCCGGGGACAGGGGCGGTGAAAAACTGTTTTTT
TRBJ1-1 | TRBV6-4 | TRBD1 | - | CASSAGGGRDEAFF | TGTGCCAGCAGCGCAGGGGGCGGGAGGGATGAAGCTTTCTTT
TRBJ1-4 | TRBV7-9 | - | once | CASSPRVAGNEKLFF | TGTGCCAGCAGCCCTCGCGTGGCAGGGAATGAAAAACTGTTTTTT
TRBJ2-5 | TRBV28 | - | - | CASTLVRGWETQYF | TGTGCCAGCACCCTGGTCCGGGGGTGGGAGACCCAGTACTTC